This paragraph covers one T cell receptor beta chain sequence. No antigen is known for it. Donors likely had unrecorded immune exposures despite being nominally healthy when sampled. In germline, CDR1 is SGHRS, CDR2 YFSETQ. Trimming pared 3 bases from V and 0 bases from J, leaving 14 bases between. This CDR3 has 16 residues. The PCR made use of 60 Vbeta and 13 Jbeta primers. Here immunoSEQ multiplex PCR was the method, and the copy in TCRdb shows in-frame clones only, minus some. Its listing shows about 170,000 clones. The entry originates in a study of cytomegalovirus exposure and HLA in healthy donors. Whole-study results and caveats: Across donors, sequencing depth was assumed by presence/absence analyses to be roughly uniform. Previously analyzed data showed that most TCR beta V segments were productive at a frequency of about 90% or about 30%.

The receptor was isolated from a woman between 18 and 29 years old in good health and CMV-seropositive. Sequences were obtained from PBMCs. The chain joins TRBV5-1 to TRBJ2-3, with a tentative D call TRBD1 (6 bases). The DNA for the CDR3 is TGCGCCAGCAGCTCGACCAGGGGCCGTAGCACAGATACGCAGTATTTT. This encodes CASSSTRGRSTDTQYF.